The 20 T cell receptor beta chains in this list originate from one sample, sequenced in a study of blood T cell repertoires in COVID-19. The data were produced by immunoSEQ multiplex PCR, yet TCRdb's version contains in-frame clones alone and is incomplete. The repertoire includes about 13,000 clones, 70% to 90% of them detected once, and 51% sits in the top ten. Sequencing was carried out using peripheral blood. Receptors were obtained from a man older than 75 with acute or convalescent COVID-19.

The chain recombines TRBV5-3 with TRBJ1-4, with 7 bases identical to TRBD1. TRBV5-3 is reported as an ORF; its role is uncertain. This CDR3 has 16 amino acids. With V trimmed by 4 bases and J by 3 bases, 9 bases remained unmatched. The CDR3 coding sequence is TGTGCCAGAAGCGAACATCCGGGACAGTCTAATGAAAAACTGTTTTTT. The encoded protein is CARSEHPGQSNEKLFF.

In its sample, this clone was seen a few times. The chain employs TRBV19 and TRBJ2-1; D remains ambiguous. Between the trimmed V and J ends, which lost 0 bases and 6 bases, there was a span of 9 bases. The CDR3 loop spans 14 amino acids. Germline CDR1 is LNHDA and CDR2 is SQIVND (reference sequence). This chain's CDR3 is CASSIEAVTNEQFF. The DNA of the CDR3 is TGTGCCAGTAGTATAGAAGCTGTAACCAATGAGCAGTTCTTC.

To note about this clone: A junction end diverges from the germline sequence, so it may reflect a read error. V gene TRBV5-1 combines with J gene TRBJ2-3; perhaps TRBD2 as D (6 bases). The CDR3 loop spans 18 amino acids. CDR1 and CDR2 (germline): SGHRS, YFSETQ. The CDR3 DNA follows: TGCGCCCGCAGCGCGGCCCGCCCCCGCGGGGCGCCAACAGATACGCAGTATTTT. Protein: CARSAARPRGAPTDTQYF.

V is TRBV29-1 and J is TRBJ2-7; unclear D gene. CDR1 is SQVTM, CDR2 ANQGSEA, per germline. The CDR3 is 13 amino acids. V was cut by 1 base and J by 2 bases, with 9 bases left in between. The CDR3: CSVEGQAAYEQYF. The CDR3 bases are TGCAGCGTTGAAGGTCAGGCTGCCTACGAGCAGTACTTC.

This chain links TRBV7-9 with TRBJ2-7; 7 bases are shared with TRBD2. The V gene's germline CDR1 is SEHNR and CDR2 FQNEAQ (reference sequence). Losses at the gene ends were 5 bases for V and 4 bases for J; bases not matched to a gene: 11. The CDR3 sequence is 15 residues long. The chain's CDR3 is CASSPRGRAGYEQYF. CDR3 nucleotides: TGTGCCAGCAGCCCACGTGGGAGGGCCGGGTACGAGCAGTACTTC.

The chain employs TRBV6-2 or TRBV6-3 and TRBJ1-3; D not certain. The V gene lost 2 bases and the J gene lost 0 bases, with 14 bases spanning the gap. The CDR3 spans 17 residues. Per germline, CDR1 MNHEY and CDR2 SVGEGT. CDR3 DNA: TGTGCCAGCAGTTACCGCCAGGACTGGATCTCTGGAAACACCATATATTTT. Translated, it gives CASSYRQDWISGNTIYF.

The J gene is TRBJ2-5, the V gene TRBV18; 7 bases line up with TRBD1. The length of the CDR3 is 16 residues. Per the germline V gene, CDR1 is KGHSH and CDR2 is LQKENI. Trimming removed 3 bases from V and 5 bases from J; junction bases left unmatched: 12. The CDR3 DNA reads as TGTGCCAGCTCACCCCCGGGACAGCGGCGATCGGAGACCCAGTACTTC. As protein: CASSPPGQRRSETQYF.

The rearrangement uses TRBV13 and TRBJ2-5, with D hard to call. Germline CDR1 is PRHDT and CDR2 is FYEKMQ (reference sequence). Trimming removed 5 bases at V and 1 base at J, with 17 bases between. This CDR3 comprises 16 residues. The CDR3 bases are TGTGCCAGCAGCCTCCGCAGGTCCCCCCTCCAAGAGACCCAGTACTTC. Translated: CASSLRRSPLQETQYF.

The chain links TRBV5-4 to TRBJ2-2; D possibly corresponds to TRBD1 (5 bases). The CDR3 loop spans 14 amino acids. The germline CDR1 and CDR2 sequences are SGHNT and YYREEE (reference sequence). Between the trimmed V and J ends, which lost 0 bases and 7 bases, there was a span of 10 bases. CDR3 protein: CASSLAQGHGELFF. CDR3 in DNA: TGTGCCAGCAGCTTGGCCCAGGGCCACGGGGAGCTGTTTTTT. Full variable domain (missing parts from reference TRBV5-4 and TRBJ2-2): ETGVTQSPTHLIKTRGQQVTLRCSSQSGHNTVSWYQQALGQGPQFIFQYYREEENGRGNFPPRFSGLQFPNYSSELNVNALELDDSALYLCASSLAQGHGELFFGEGSRLTVL.

The chain has TRBV7-2 and TRBJ2-5, with unresolved D. V was trimmed by 0 bases and J by 0 bases, leaving 8 bases between them. Germline V gene data show CDR1 as SGHTA and CDR2 as FQGNSA. This CDR3 is built from 15 residues. CDR3 sequence reads: CASSLARVNQETQYF. In nucleotides, the CDR3 is TGTGCCAGCAGCTTAGCTCGGGTAAACCAAGAGACCCAGTACTTC.

V is TRBV10-2 and J is TRBJ1-1, with no clear D. Per the germline V gene, CDR1 is WSHSY and CDR2 is SAAADI. This CDR3 contains 15 residues. Trimming took 0 bases from V and 5 from J, leaving 13 bases between them. The CDR3 region is CASSESRWVRTEAFF. CDR3 DNA sequence: TGCGCCAGCAGTGAGTCGAGATGGGTCAGGACTGAAGCTTTCTTT.

V gene TRBV18 combines with J gene TRBJ1-1; D remains unclear. The CDR3 has 14 amino acids. Germline CDR1 is KGHSH and CDR2 is LQKENI. V was shortened by 6 bases and J by 1 base, with 12 bases between the two germline ends. The CDR3 DNA sequence: TGTGCCAGCTCCCCCTCGAGAAGGAACACTGAAGCTTTCTTT. Translating it yields CASSPSRRNTEAFF.

The DNA for the CDR3 is TGTGCCAGCAGCCAGGACCGGGACAGGGGGCCGGGCTATGGCTACACCTTC. It codes for CASSQDRDRGPGYGYTF. The rearrangement joins TRBV4-2 to TRBJ1-2; 12 nucleotides match TRBD1. The V segment lost 3 bases and the J segment 4 bases; nucleotides outside the gene matches: 9. The germline V gene encodes CDR1 LGHNA and CDR2 YNFKEQ. CDR3 size: 17 residues.

V is TRBV18 and J is TRBJ2-3; 15 bases agree with TRBD2. The germline gives CDR1 KGHSH, CDR2 LQKENI. Trimming removed 0 bases from V and 5 bases from J; junction bases left unmatched: 3. This CDR3 is 17 amino acids long. The CDR3 bases are TGTGCCAGCTCACCACCCGGACTAGCGGGAGGGGGAGATACGCAGTATTTT. The encoded protein is CASSPPGLAGGGDTQYF.

CDR3 bases: TGCGCCAGCAGCCAAGCCGACAGGGGGTTAACAGATACGCAGTATTTT. Translation: CASSQADRGLTDTQYF. The V call is TRBV4-1, the J call TRBJ2-3; 9 nucleotides align to TRBD1. Trimming cost V 1 base and J 3 bases; bases outside gene matches: 5. Germline V lookup: CDR1 MGHRA, CDR2 YSYEKL. The CDR3 length is 16 residues.

The rearrangement uses TRBV7-2 and TRBJ2-2; 12 bases map to TRBD2. The CDR3 loop spans 19 amino acids. Germline CDR1 reads SGHTA; CDR2 reads FQGNSA. Trimming took 4 bases from V and 2 from J; bases not matched to a gene: 11. The CDR3 DNA is TGTGCCAGCAGCTCGAGATTACGGACTAGCGGGGTAAACACCGGGGAGCTGTTTTTT. This gives the protein CASSSRLRTSGVNTGELFF.

The chain combines TRBV2 with TRBJ1-2; 7 nucleotides match TRBD1. Germline V lookup: CDR1 SNHLY, CDR2 FYNNEI. The CDR3 runs to 15 residues. Unmatched junction bases numbered 7, after V lost 6 bases and J lost 0 bases. The CDR3 region is CASSLDRTANYGYTF. The CDR3 nucleotides are TGTGCCAGCAGCTTGGACAGGACCGCTAACTATGGCTACACCTTC.

The chain carries TRBV6-5 and TRBJ1-4, with D possibly being TRBD1 (5 bases). V lost 5 bases and J 8 bases, leaving 18 bases between the germline ends. CDR3 length: 15 residues. The V gene's germline CDR1 is MNHEY and CDR2 SVGAGI. The CDR3 DNA reads as TGTGCCAGCAGTCCCAGACAGACCACCAACGAAAAACTGTTTTTT. As protein: CASSPRQTTNEKLFF.

The chain has TRBV29-1 and TRBJ2-5, with D maybe TRBD1 (6 bases). The germline gives CDR1 SQVTM, CDR2 ANQGSEA. The V and J ends lost 7 bases and 1 base respectively, with 13 bases between them. The length of the CDR3 is 13 residues. In DNA, the CDR3 is TGCAGCGGGGGCCCAGGGGCCCAAGAGACCCAGTACTTC. Translation: CSGGPGAQETQYF.

The chain combines TRBV11-2 with TRBJ1-2; 8 bases are a match to TRBD1. The V segment lost 3 bases and the J segment 7 bases; nucleotides outside the gene matches: 10. The CDR3 covers 15 residues. The V gene's germline CDR1 is SGHAT and CDR2 FQNNGV. DNA of the CDR3: TGTGCCAGCAGCTTTGGACAGGGAGGACTGTTTGGCTACACCTTC. Translated: CASSFGQGGLFGYTF. The whole variable domain, filled in from reference TRBV11-2 and TRBJ1-2, reads EAGVAQSPRYKIIEKRQSVAFWCNPISGHATLYWYQQILGQGPKLLIQFQNNGVVDDSQLPKDRFSAERLKGVDSTLKIQPAKLEDSAVYLCASSFGQGGLFGYTFGSGTRLTVV.